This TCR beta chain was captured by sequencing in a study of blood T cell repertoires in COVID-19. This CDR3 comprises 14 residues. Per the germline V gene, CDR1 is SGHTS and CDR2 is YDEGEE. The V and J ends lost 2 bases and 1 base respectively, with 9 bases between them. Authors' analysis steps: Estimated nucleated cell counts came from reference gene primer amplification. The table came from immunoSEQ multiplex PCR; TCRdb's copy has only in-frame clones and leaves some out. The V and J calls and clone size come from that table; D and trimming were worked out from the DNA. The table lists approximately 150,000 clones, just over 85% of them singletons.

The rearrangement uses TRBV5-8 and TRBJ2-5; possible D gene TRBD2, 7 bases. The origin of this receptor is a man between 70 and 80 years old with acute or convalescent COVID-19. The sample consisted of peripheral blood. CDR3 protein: CASSFGGAQETQYF. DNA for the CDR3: TGTGCCAGCAGCTTTGGGGGGGCCCAAGAGACCCAGTACTTC.